This T cell receptor (beta chain) stems from a study of T-cell reconstitution after alpha-beta-depleted transplantation in children. This clonotype was counted at least ten times. J gave up 3 bases and V 4 bases, and 9 bases lay outside the gene matches. The CDR3 spans 16 residues. Unique molecular identifiers were used to barcode this TCRbeta library. TCRdb ran MiXCR on the PCR reads and lists one entry per CDR3 protein. The sample consists of a few hundred thousand distinct CDR3 sequences, around 13% of them appearing once. The starting material was PBMCs, mostly from graft donor cells, obtained 360 days after TCRalphabeta/CD19-depleted stem cell transplant. The chain combines TRBV12-3 or TRBV12-4 with TRBJ2-3; TRBD2 agrees at 8 bases. The receptor's source is a male patient between 5 and 17 years old who had a stem cell transplant for acute myeloid leukemia, so the T cells may come from the graft donor. CDR3 nucleotide sequence: TGTGCCAGCAGTTCGAGCGGGAGTACGCCGACAGATACGCAGTATTTT. Protein: CASSSSGSTPTDTQYF.